Presented here are 25 T cell receptor beta chains from one specimen sequenced in a study of T cell changes during pregnancy in multiple sclerosis. Repertoires were generated with immunoSEQ multiplex PCR, while TCRdb's copy carries only in-frame clones and drops some. Among about 83,000 clones listed, more than 90% were seen once. Sample: peripheral blood, taken in the second trimester of pregnancy. The receptors were gathered from a female donor with multiple sclerosis, enrolled in a pregnancy study.

The chain employs TRBV7-8 and TRBJ2-7; 9 bases map to TRBD2. The germline gives CDR1 SGHVS, CDR2 FQNEAQ. The junction had 13 bases not matched to a gene; V was cut back by 1 base and J by 3 bases. The CDR3 spans 18 residues. The CDR3 protein is CASSLVAALREGRYEQYF. In nucleotides, the CDR3 is TGTGCCAGCAGCTTAGTGGCGGCGTTGCGGGAGGGACGCTACGAGCAGTACTTC.

The rearrangement links TRBV7-9 to TRBJ2-3; TRBD2 agrees at 12 bases. Germline V lookup: CDR1 SEHNR, CDR2 FQNEAQ (reference sequence). The CDR3 covers 17 residues. The V segment lost 2 bases and the J segment 2 bases; nucleotides outside the gene matches: 5. The CDR3 here is CASSLQRLAGVTDTQYF. DNA for the CDR3: TGTGCCAGCAGCTTACAAAGACTAGCGGGGGTCACAGATACGCAGTATTTT.

This clone was detected only once. The CDR3 spells CASSLTGGYGYTF. CDR3 DNA sequence: TGTGCCAGCAGCTTAACAGGGGGCTATGGCTACACCTTC. The chain combines TRBV11-2 with TRBJ1-2, with 8 positions matching TRBD1. CDR3 size: 13 residues. Germline V gene data show CDR1 as SGHAT and CDR2 as FQNNGV. The junction had 0 bases not matched to a gene; V was cut back by 2 bases and J by 4 bases.

The V call is TRBV19, the J call TRBJ1-5; D unclear. CDR1 and CDR2 from the germline V gene are LNHDA and SQIVND (reference sequence). V lost 3 bases to trimming and J lost 3 bases, with 18 bases between them. The CDR3 consists of 17 residues. CDR3 coding DNA: TGTGCCAGTAGTATCATGGGCGCGAGAAAGCTCAATCAGCCCCAGCATTTT. Its protein product is CASSIMGARKLNQPQHF.

The rearrangement links TRBV2 to TRBJ2-1; 8 bases map to TRBD2. V was clipped by 9 bases and J by 2 bases; unmatched bases: 6. CDR1 SNHLY and CDR2 FYNNEI come from the germline V gene. CDR3 length: 14 amino acids. In nucleotides, the CDR3 is TGTGCCAGGGCCAGCGGGAGAACCTACAATGAGCAGTTCTTC. Its protein is CARASGRTYNEQFF.

This clone occurred once. The chain combines TRBV18 with TRBJ2-5; tentative D call: TRBD1 (5 bases). Trimming took 3 bases from V and 2 from J, leaving 13 bases between them. Germline CDR1 is KGHSH and CDR2 is LQKENI. The CDR3 length is 15 residues. CDR3 in amino acids: CASSPQRGKQETQYF. DNA of the CDR3: TGTGCCAGCTCACCTCAAAGGGGTAAACAAGAGACCCAGTACTTC.

This clone was counted only a few times. This chain connects TRBV11-2 to TRBJ2-2; 7 nucleotides line up with TRBD2. The junction had 8 bases not matched to a gene; V was cut back by 8 bases and J by 2 bases. Germline V gene sequence: CDR1 SGHAT, CDR2 FQNNGV. This CDR3 spans 15 amino acids. DNA for the CDR3: TGTGCCAGCGGTCTAGCGGCTCTTAACACCGGGGAGCTGTTTTTT. Translation: CASGLAALNTGELFF.

This CDR3 reads CASAGLSNTGELFF. CDR3 bases: TGTGCCAGCGCGGGACTATCGAACACCGGGGAGCTGTTTTTT. The chain uses TRBV27 and TRBJ2-2; 7 bases map to TRBD2. V lost 8 bases and J lost 0; bases outside the gene matches: 3. The germline V gene encodes CDR1 MNHEY and CDR2 SMNVEV (reference sequence). The CDR3 spans 14 residues.

The chain has TRBV19 and TRBJ2-3; D is unresolved. V lost 7 bases and J 1 base, leaving 12 bases between the germline ends. Germline assignment: CDR1 LNHDA and CDR2 SQIVND (reference sequence). The CDR3 has 14 residues. The CDR3 sequence: CASTLTLGTDTQYF. CDR3 bases: TGTGCCAGTACTCTGACTCTGGGCACAGATACGCAGTATTTT.

This clone is a singleton in its sample. The chain carries TRBV19 and TRBJ2-3; D perhaps matches TRBD2 (5 bases). This CDR3 region has 13 residues. V was pared by 3 bases and J by 3 bases, with 7 bases between. Looked up from germline, CDR1 is LNHDA and CDR2 is SQIVND (reference sequence). CDR3 sequence (DNA): TGTGCCAGTAGTATCACGGGGACAGATACGCAGTATTTT. Translated, it gives CASSITGTDTQYF.

V usage is TRBV6-1 and J usage is TRBJ1-3; D unresolved. V was trimmed by 2 bases and J by 4 bases, leaving 12 bases between them. In germline, CDR1 is MNHNS, CDR2 SASEGT. This CDR3 region has 15 residues. The CDR3 spells CASSETVGGGNTIYF. CDR3 in DNA: TGTGCCAGCAGTGAAACGGTGGGAGGAGGAAACACCATATATTTT.

This clone was observed a single time. The chain has TRBV18 and TRBJ1-2, with D possibly matching TRBD1 (6 bases). The CDR3 consists of 14 residues. Germline CDR1 KGHSH, CDR2 LQKENI. Trimming removed 5 bases from V and 3 bases from J, with 13 bases in between. The CDR3 here is CASSKKQGDYGYTF. CDR3 in DNA: TGTGCCAGCTCAAAGAAACAGGGAGACTATGGCTACACCTTC. Complete variable domain (other parts from reference TRBV18 and TRBJ1-2): NAGVMQNPRHLVRRRGQEARLRCSPMKGHSHVYWYRQLPEEGLKFMVYLQKENIIDESGMPKERFSAEFPKEGPSILRIQQVVRGDSAAYFCASSKKQGDYGYTFGSGTRLTVV.

The chain has TRBV7-8 and TRBJ2-3; D gene uncertain. CDR3 length: 15 amino acids. Germline CDR1 and CDR2: SGHVS and FQNEAQ. V was cut by 5 bases and J by 0 bases, with 12 bases left in between. CDR3 DNA sequence: TGTGCCAGCAGCCCACGAGCGACTAGCACAGATACGCAGTATTTT. As protein: CASSPRATSTDTQYF.

The V call is TRBV28, the J call TRBJ2-3; D gene uncertain. Germline values: CDR1 MDHEN, CDR2 SYDVKM. This CDR3 is 13 amino acids long. V dropped 10 bases and J dropped 1 base, with 12 bases sitting between them. This CDR3 reads CAITSVRTDTQYF. The CDR3 DNA follows: TGTGCCATAACGAGCGTCCGCACAGATACGCAGTATTTT.

The V and J genes are TRBV9 and TRBJ1-1, with unresolved D. Trimming took 1 base from V and 5 from J, leaving 15 bases between them. The CDR3 is 15 residues long. The germline gives CDR1 SGDLS, CDR2 YYNGEE. The CDR3 is CASSVSGNHGTEAFF. CDR3 bases: TGTGCCAGCAGCGTATCAGGAAACCATGGGACTGAAGCTTTCTTT.

This chain joins TRBV4-2 and TRBJ2-1; 9 bases line up with TRBD2. The CDR3 contains 16 residues. V was pared by 3 bases and J by 4 bases, with 7 bases of the junction left unmatched. Germline V gene lookup returns CDR1 LGHNA and CDR2 YNFKEQ. CDR3 in DNA: TGTGCCAGCAGCCAGCGCCCTAGCGGGACTTACAATGAGCAGTTCTTC. Protein sequence: CASSQRPSGTYNEQFF.

The J gene is TRBJ2-1, the V gene TRBV27; 7 bases map to TRBD2. The germline V gene has CDR1 MNHEY and CDR2 SMNVEV (reference sequence). The length of the CDR3 is 14 residues. The V gene end was trimmed by 8 bases and the J gene end by 2 bases; junction bases not matched to a gene: 6. The CDR3: CASSAGWTYNEQFF. DNA of the CDR3: TGTGCCAGCTCAGCGGGATGGACCTACAATGAGCAGTTCTTC.

The rearrangement joins TRBV19 to TRBJ2-1; 9 nucleotides match TRBD1. The CDR3 length is 14 residues. V lost 6 bases, J lost 7 bases, and 7 bases stayed unmatched. The germline gives CDR1 LNHDA, CDR2 SQIVND (reference sequence). CDR3 residues: CASRVTGGMNEQFF. CDR3 DNA sequence: TGTGCCAGTAGGGTGACAGGGGGAATGAATGAGCAGTTCTTC.

This clone appeared a single time. V usage is TRBV13 and J usage is TRBJ2-3, with 10 positions matching TRBD2. V lost 0 bases, J lost 6 bases, and 6 bases stayed unmatched. The CDR3 contains 16 residues. Germline CDR1 and CDR2: PRHDT and FYEKMQ (reference sequence). This CDR3 is CASSLGFLAGDDTQYF. CDR3 in DNA: TGTGCCAGCAGCTTAGGGTTCCTAGCGGGAGATGATACGCAGTATTTT. Variable domain in full (rest from reference TRBV13 and TRBJ2-3): AAGVIQSPRHLIKEKRETATLKCYPIPRHDTVYWYQQGPGQDPQFLISFYEKMQSDKGSIPDRFSAQQFSDYHSELNMSSLELGDSALYFCASSLGFLAGDDTQYFGPGTRLTVL.

The rearrangement uses TRBV5-1 and TRBJ1-5, with TRBD1 as a possible D gene (5 bases). Germline CDR1 is SGHRS and CDR2 is YFSETQ. This CDR3 region has 15 residues. Between the trimmed V and J ends, which lost 6 bases and 1 base, there was a span of 14 bases. CDR3 sequence reads: CASTSGWGSNQPQHF. The CDR3 DNA is TGCGCCAGCACCTCTGGATGGGGCAGCAATCAGCCCCAGCATTTT.

The rearrangement joins TRBV28 to TRBJ2-2, with D tentatively TRBD1 (5 bases). Trimming shortened V by 6 bases and J by 2 bases, and 13 bases separated the two germline ends. The CDR3 extends over 15 amino acids. Germline V gene lookup returns CDR1 MDHEN and CDR2 SYDVKM. CDR3 coding DNA: TGTGCCAGCAGATTCTCCGACAGTAACACCGGGGAGCTGTTTTTT. Protein product: CASRFSDSNTGELFF.

The V gene is TRBV12-5, the J gene TRBJ1-3; the D is unclear. The germline V and J ends were trimmed by 1 base and 0 bases, with 7 bases remaining between them. This CDR3 contains 15 residues. Germline V gene sequence: CDR1 LGHNT, CDR2 FRNRAP. The CDR3 here is CASGLGRGSGNTIYF. In nucleotides, the CDR3 is TGTGCTAGTGGTTTGGGCCGGGGCTCTGGAAACACCATATATTTT.

The genes are TRBV30 and TRBJ2-3, with TRBD2 identical over 8 bases. This CDR3 comprises 18 residues. With 6 bases clipped from V and 1 base from J, the junction kept 18 bases outside the gene matches. The germline gives CDR1 GTSNPN, CDR2 SVGIG (reference sequence). The CDR3 DNA sequence: TGTGCCTGCCTCATCCAGCACTTAAGTAGCGGGGGCACAGATACGCAGTATTTT. It specifies CACLIQHLSSGGTDTQYF.

The genes are TRBV7-6 and TRBJ2-1; possible D gene TRBD2, 6 bases. Trimming took 2 bases from V and 6 from J, leaving 8 bases between them. This CDR3 has 13 amino acids. In germline, CDR1 is SGHVS, CDR2 FNYEAQ. Here the CDR3 reads CASSLMEGNEQFF. Here the CDR3 DNA reads TGTGCCAGCAGCTTAATGGAGGGCAATGAGCAGTTCTTC.

The chain has TRBV11-2 and TRBJ2-1; 10 bases are a match to TRBD2. With 5 bases clipped from V and 5 bases from J, the junction kept 12 bases outside the gene matches. Per germline, CDR1 SGHAT and CDR2 FQNNGV. The CDR3 runs 17 residues. The CDR3 here is CASSLILASGSNNEQFF. The CDR3 DNA reads TGTGCCAGCAGCCTCATCCTGGCTAGCGGGAGTAACAATGAGCAGTTCTTC.